This is a list of T cell receptor beta chains from one sample in a study of cytomegalovirus exposure and HLA in healthy donors. Some clones are missing from TCRdb's copy, which holds only in-frame ones; the method was immunoSEQ multiplex PCR. The sample data list over 65,000 clones. Sample: PBMCs. The receptors were gathered from a woman under 40 in good health and CMV-seronegative. Each CDR3 is given with its conserved first and last residue. D genes are given only for firm matches.

cdr3_nt: TGTGCTAGTGGTTATCAAGGACAGACTTACAATCAGCCCCAGCATTTT
cdr3_aa: CASGYQGQTYNQPQHF
d_call: .
v_call: TRBV12-5
j_call: TRBJ1-5

cdr3_nt: TGTGCCAGTAGACGGGACAGTCTCTATGGCTACACCTTC
cdr3_aa: CASRRDSLYGYTF
d_call: TRBD1
v_call: TRBV19
j_call: TRBJ1-2

cdr3_nt: TGTGCCATCAGTGACACTACCTCTGGAAACACCATATATTTT
cdr3_aa: CAISDTTSGNTIYF
d_call: .
v_call: TRBV10-3
j_call: TRBJ1-3

cdr3_nt: TGTGCCGCACAGGTCATGAGCACTGAAGCTTTCTTT
cdr3_aa: CAAQVMSTEAFF
d_call: .
v_call: TRBV30
j_call: TRBJ1-1

cdr3_nt: TGTGCCAGCAGTGAACTAGAGGACTACGAGCAGTACTTC
cdr3_aa: CASSELEDYEQYF
d_call: .
v_call: TRBV2
j_call: TRBJ2-7

cdr3_nt: TGTGCCAGCAGCCAAGATCGGGCGACAGTGAGAATGAACACTGAAGCTTTCTTT
cdr3_aa: CASSQDRATVRMNTEAFF
d_call: .
v_call: TRBV4-2
j_call: TRBJ1-1

cdr3_nt: TGTGCCAGCACCCCTTTGCGGGGAGAAAAGACCCAGTACTTC
cdr3_aa: CASTPLRGEKTQYF
d_call: .
v_call: TRBV7-6
j_call: TRBJ2-5

cdr3_nt: TGTGCCTGGAGCGAGGGGAGGGGACGGGGCTACACCTTC
cdr3_aa: CAWSEGRGRGYTF
d_call: .
v_call: TRBV30
j_call: TRBJ1-2

cdr3_nt: TGTGCCAGCAGCCAAGATTCTCGTCTTTCTAGCGGGGGTTCTTACGAGCAGTACTTC
cdr3_aa: CASSQDSRLSSGGSYEQYF
d_call: TRBD2
v_call: TRBV4-2
j_call: TRBJ2-7

cdr3_nt: TGTGCCAGCAGCCAAACCCAAACGGGGGGCAGTCAGCCCCAGCATTTT
cdr3_aa: CASSQTQTGGSQPQHF
d_call: .
v_call: TRBV4-2
j_call: TRBJ1-5

cdr3_nt: TGCAGCGTTGGGCAGGCCGGTACGCAGTATTTT
cdr3_aa: CSVGQAGTQYF
d_call: .
v_call: TRBV29-1
j_call: TRBJ2-3

cdr3_nt: TGTGCCAGCGGCCACGCGGGAGGCGAGCAGTACTTC
cdr3_aa: CASGHAGGEQYF
d_call: TRBD2
v_call: TRBV6-5
j_call: TRBJ2-7

cdr3_nt: TGTGCCAGCAGTTACTCGACAGGAGCGGGATCGGGCGAGCAGTACTTC
cdr3_aa: CASSYSTGAGSGEQYF
d_call: .
v_call: TRBV6-5
j_call: TRBJ2-7

cdr3_nt: TGCGCCAGCAGCCAAGTGAGGAATCAGCCCCAGCATTTT
cdr3_aa: CASSQVRNQPQHF
d_call: .
v_call: TRBV4-1
j_call: TRBJ1-5

cdr3_nt: TGTGCCAGCAGTCATATGACTTACGAATATGGCTACACCTTC
cdr3_aa: CASSHMTYEYGYTF
d_call: .
v_call: TRBV2
j_call: TRBJ1-2

cdr3_nt: TGCGCCAGCAGCCAGGCCGGGACAGCGAACACCGGGGAGCTGTTTTTT
cdr3_aa: CASSQAGTANTGELFF
d_call: TRBD1
v_call: TRBV4-1
j_call: TRBJ2-2

cdr3_nt: TGTGCCAGCTCCCTGCGGGGGCACGCCTACGAGCAGTACTTC
cdr3_aa: CASSLRGHAYEQYF
d_call: .
v_call: TRBV27
j_call: TRBJ2-7

cdr3_nt: TGCAGCGTACAGGGGAACACTGAAGCTTTCTTT
cdr3_aa: CSVQGNTEAFF
d_call: .
v_call: TRBV29-1
j_call: TRBJ1-1

cdr3_nt: TGCAGCGTTGGGCATTCGGTCGGGGGGGCAGAGACCCAGTACTTC
cdr3_aa: CSVGHSVGGAETQYF
d_call: TRBD2
v_call: TRBV29-1
j_call: TRBJ2-5

cdr3_nt: TGTGCCAGCAGTGGCAAGCGGGACGCCTACGAGCAGTACTTC
cdr3_aa: CASSGKRDAYEQYF
d_call: TRBD2
v_call: TRBV6-1
j_call: TRBJ2-7

cdr3_nt: TGTGCCACCAGCAGATCAGGGCACGCGAACACTGAAGCTTTCTTT
cdr3_aa: CATSRSGHANTEAFF
d_call: .
v_call: TRBV15
j_call: TRBJ1-1

cdr3_nt: TGTGCCAGCAGCTTAGGGACTAGCATGGTTTCGCAGTATTTT
cdr3_aa: CASSLGTSMVSQYF
d_call: TRBD2
v_call: TRBV7-2
j_call: TRBJ2-3

cdr3_nt: TGTGCCAGCAGCCTAGGATCAGGAGGGACCCAGTACTTC
cdr3_aa: CASSLGSGGTQYF
d_call: .
v_call: TRBV6-5
j_call: TRBJ2-5

cdr3_nt: TGTGCCAGCAGCCTAGGGACTAGCGGGGGGAGTAGAGAGACCCAGTACTTC
cdr3_aa: CASSLGTSGGSRETQYF
d_call: TRBD2
v_call: TRBV4-2
j_call: TRBJ2-5

cdr3_nt: TGTGCCAGCAGCTTGGCCCTGAGCGCGAGGTCCTACAATGAGCAGTTCTTC
cdr3_aa: CASSLALSARSYNEQFF
d_call: .
v_call: TRBV5-6
j_call: TRBJ2-1

cdr3_nt: TGTGCCAGCAGCCAAACTAGCGGGGGGGCAGATACGCAGTATTTT
cdr3_aa: CASSQTSGGADTQYF
d_call: TRBD2
v_call: TRBV4-2
j_call: TRBJ2-3

cdr3_nt: TGTGCCAGCAGCGAACCGGGACAGGGATCCTACGAGCAGTACTTC
cdr3_aa: CASSEPGQGSYEQYF
d_call: TRBD1
v_call: TRBV7-9
j_call: TRBJ2-7

cdr3_nt: TGTGCCAGCAGCTTCGGTCCCGGGGGGGCGAACACCGGGGAGCTGTTTTTT
cdr3_aa: CASSFGPGGANTGELFF
d_call: TRBD2
v_call: TRBV7-2
j_call: TRBJ2-2

cdr3_nt: TGCGCCAGCAGCTTGGTGGGACAGGGGTTTGAGCAGTTCTTC
cdr3_aa: CASSLVGQGFEQFF
d_call: TRBD1
v_call: TRBV5-1
j_call: TRBJ2-1

cdr3_nt: TGTGCCAGCAGTTATTTGGCAAACCAAGAGACCCAGTACTTC
cdr3_aa: CASSYLANQETQYF
d_call: .
v_call: TRBV6-5
j_call: TRBJ2-5

cdr3_nt: TGTGCCTGGAGTGTGGGGGACAGCTTCTATGGCTACACCTTC
cdr3_aa: CAWSVGDSFYGYTF
d_call: TRBD1
v_call: TRBV30
j_call: TRBJ1-2

cdr3_nt: TGTGCCAGCAAAGGACTAGCGGGAGTTCGGGAGCAGTTCTTC
cdr3_aa: CASKGLAGVREQFF
d_call: TRBD2
v_call: TRBV6-1
j_call: TRBJ2-1

cdr3_nt: TGCGCCAGCAGCTTGGGGGACAGCGCGAGCACAGATACGCAGTATTTT
cdr3_aa: CASSLGDSASTDTQYF
d_call: TRBD1
v_call: TRBV5-1
j_call: TRBJ2-3

cdr3_nt: TGTGCCAGCAGTGGAGGGGGTGAGCAGTTCTTC
cdr3_aa: CASSGGGEQFF
d_call: .
v_call: TRBV6-1
j_call: TRBJ2-1

cdr3_nt: TGTGCCAGCTCACCAGGGAGCGGGAGGAGTGATGAGCAGTTCTTC
cdr3_aa: CASSPGSGRSDEQFF
d_call: TRBD2
v_call: TRBV18
j_call: TRBJ2-1

cdr3_nt: TGCGCCAGCAGCTTGGGAGCGGGGGCCGAGGAGACCCAGTACTTC
cdr3_aa: CASSLGAGAEETQYF
d_call: TRBD2
v_call: TRBV5-1
j_call: TRBJ2-5

cdr3_nt: TGCGCCAGCAGCCAGGGACTAGCGGGAGAGAATAGTGGTGAGCAGTTCTTC
cdr3_aa: CASSQGLAGENSGEQFF
d_call: TRBD2
v_call: TRBV4-1
j_call: TRBJ2-1

cdr3_nt: TGTGCCAGCAGTGGTGGAGGGGCTGCCTACAATGAGCAGTTCTTC
cdr3_aa: CASSGGGAAYNEQFF
d_call: .
v_call: TRBV2
j_call: TRBJ2-1

cdr3_nt: TGTGCCAGCAGTGTCACTAGCGGGATAGACAATGAGCAGTTCTTC
cdr3_aa: CASSVTSGIDNEQFF
d_call: TRBD2
v_call: TRBV7-9
j_call: TRBJ2-1

cdr3_nt: TGCGCCAGCAGCTCCGACAGTATTCTCCTAGACCCGAACACTGAAGCTTTCTTT
cdr3_aa: CASSSDSILLDPNTEAFF
d_call: .
v_call: TRBV5-1
j_call: TRBJ1-1

cdr3_nt: TGTGCCAGCAGTGAAGACCCGGCTGAAGCTTTCTTT
cdr3_aa: CASSEDPAEAFF
d_call: .
v_call: TRBV6-1
j_call: TRBJ1-1

cdr3_nt: TGTGCCTGGACACAGGGCAACTATGGCTACACCTTC
cdr3_aa: CAWTQGNYGYTF
d_call: .
v_call: TRBV30
j_call: TRBJ1-2

cdr3_nt: TGTGCCAGCAGTGAAAGGCGGGGCCAAGCCTACGAGCAGTACTTC
cdr3_aa: CASSERRGQAYEQYF
d_call: .
v_call: TRBV2
j_call: TRBJ2-7

cdr3_nt: TGTGCCAGCAGTACAGGCAGCACCCTAGCCAAAAACATTCAGTACTTC
cdr3_aa: CASSTGSTLAKNIQYF
d_call: .
v_call: TRBV7-2
j_call: TRBJ2-4

cdr3_nt: TGTGCCAGTAGTAACCGGGACAGGGGAGAAGAGACCCAGTACTTC
cdr3_aa: CASSNRDRGEETQYF
d_call: TRBD1
v_call: TRBV19
j_call: TRBJ2-5

cdr3_nt: TGTGCCAGCAGTTACTCCCCGGGACTCCTCCCCGAGACCCAGTACTTC
cdr3_aa: CASSYSPGLLPETQYF
d_call: .
v_call: TRBV6-6
j_call: TRBJ2-5

cdr3_nt: TGTGCCAGCAGCTTGGGCGGGGGTACCTACGAGCAGTACTTC
cdr3_aa: CASSLGGGTYEQYF
d_call: TRBD2
v_call: TRBV5-5
j_call: TRBJ2-7

cdr3_nt: TGTGCCAGCAGTTTTGACAGGGGAATCTCTGGGGCCAACGTCCTGACTTTC
cdr3_aa: CASSFDRGISGANVLTF
d_call: TRBD1
v_call: TRBV4-2
j_call: TRBJ2-6

cdr3_nt: TGCGCCAGCACGCTGAAGCCTCCGGGACAGGGACTATACGAGCAGTACTTC
cdr3_aa: CASTLKPPGQGLYEQYF
d_call: TRBD1
v_call: TRBV10-1
j_call: TRBJ2-7